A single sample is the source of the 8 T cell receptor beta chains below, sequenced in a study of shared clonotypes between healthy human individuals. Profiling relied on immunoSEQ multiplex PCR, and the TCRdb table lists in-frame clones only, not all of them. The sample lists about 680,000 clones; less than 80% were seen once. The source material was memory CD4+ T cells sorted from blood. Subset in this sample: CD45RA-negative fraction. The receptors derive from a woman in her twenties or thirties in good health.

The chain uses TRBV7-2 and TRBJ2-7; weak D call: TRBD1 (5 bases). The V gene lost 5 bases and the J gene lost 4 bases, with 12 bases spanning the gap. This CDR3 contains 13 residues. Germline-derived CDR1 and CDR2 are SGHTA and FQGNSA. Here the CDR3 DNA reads TGTGCCAGCAGCCCGGCGACAGTTTACGAGCAGTACTTC. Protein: CASSPATVYEQYF.

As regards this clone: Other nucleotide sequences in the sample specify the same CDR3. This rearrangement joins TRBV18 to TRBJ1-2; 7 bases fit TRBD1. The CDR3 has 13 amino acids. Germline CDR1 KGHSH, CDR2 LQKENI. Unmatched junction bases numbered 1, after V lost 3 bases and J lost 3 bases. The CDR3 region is CASSPDRDYGYTF. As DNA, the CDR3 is TGTGCCAGCTCACCCGACAGGGACTATGGCTACACCTTC.

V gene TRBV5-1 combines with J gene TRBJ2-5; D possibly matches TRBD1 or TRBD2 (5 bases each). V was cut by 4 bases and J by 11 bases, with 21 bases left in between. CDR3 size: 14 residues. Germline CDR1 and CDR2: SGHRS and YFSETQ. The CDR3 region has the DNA TGCGCCAGCAGCCCAGGGACCGCAACTGGTGAGCAGTACTTC. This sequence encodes CASSPGTATGEQYF.

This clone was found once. CDR3: CASSSDTDNEQFF. The CDR3, as DNA: TGTGCCAGCAGTTCGGATACAGACAATGAGCAGTTCTTC. The chain uses TRBV27 and TRBJ2-1, with unresolved D. Per germline, CDR1 MNHEY and CDR2 SMNVEV (reference sequence). V lost 4 bases and J 5 bases, leaving 9 bases between the germline ends. The CDR3 loop spans 13 amino acids.

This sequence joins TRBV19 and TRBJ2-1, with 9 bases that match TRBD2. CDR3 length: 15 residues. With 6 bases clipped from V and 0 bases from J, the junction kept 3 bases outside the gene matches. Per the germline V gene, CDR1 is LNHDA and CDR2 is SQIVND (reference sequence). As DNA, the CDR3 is TGTGCCAGTAGACGTAGCGGGAGCTCCTACAATGAGCAGTTCTTC. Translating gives CASRRSGSSYNEQFF.

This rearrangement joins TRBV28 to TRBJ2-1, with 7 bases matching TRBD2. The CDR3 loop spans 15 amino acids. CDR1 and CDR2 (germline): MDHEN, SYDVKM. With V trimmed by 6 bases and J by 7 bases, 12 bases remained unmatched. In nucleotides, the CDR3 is TGTGCCAGCAGGCAAGGGAGGGCCTCTAGGAATGAGCAGTTCTTC. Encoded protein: CASRQGRASRNEQFF.

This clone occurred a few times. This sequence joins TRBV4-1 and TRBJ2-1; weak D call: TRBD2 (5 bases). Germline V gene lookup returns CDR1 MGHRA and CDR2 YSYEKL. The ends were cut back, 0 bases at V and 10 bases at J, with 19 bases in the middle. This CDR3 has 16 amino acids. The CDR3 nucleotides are TGCGCCAGCAGCCAAGATCCGGACTCGCGGGCGAAAGAGCAGTTCTTC. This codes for CASSQDPDSRAKEQFF.

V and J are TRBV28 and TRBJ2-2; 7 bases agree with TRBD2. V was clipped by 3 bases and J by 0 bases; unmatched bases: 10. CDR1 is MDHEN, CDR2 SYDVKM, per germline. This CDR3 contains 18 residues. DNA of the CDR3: TGTGCCAGCAGTTTCTCCTCAAGCGGGACCGCGAACACCGGGGAGCTGTTTTTT. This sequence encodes CASSFSSSGTANTGELFF. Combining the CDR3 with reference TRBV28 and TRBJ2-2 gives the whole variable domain DVKVTQSSRYLVKRTGEKVFLECVQDMDHENMFWYRQDPGLGLRLIYFSYDVKMKEKGDIPEGYSVSREKKERFSLILESASTNQTSMYLCASSFSSSGTANTGELFFGEGSRLTVL.